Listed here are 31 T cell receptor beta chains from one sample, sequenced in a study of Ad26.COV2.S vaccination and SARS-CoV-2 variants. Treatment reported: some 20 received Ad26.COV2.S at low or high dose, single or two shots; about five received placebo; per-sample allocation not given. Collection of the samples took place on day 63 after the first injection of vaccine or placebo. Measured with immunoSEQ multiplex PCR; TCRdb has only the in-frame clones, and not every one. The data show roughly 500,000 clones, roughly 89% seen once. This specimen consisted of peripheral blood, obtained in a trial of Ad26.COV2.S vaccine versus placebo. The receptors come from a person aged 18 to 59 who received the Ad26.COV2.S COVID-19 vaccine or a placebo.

DNA for the CDR3: TGTGCCAGCTCCCCTGGGCGGGGGCGGGAGCAGTACGTC. It translates to CASSPGRGREQYV. This rearrangement joins TRBV18 to TRBJ2-7; D is perhaps TRBD2 (7 bases). This CDR3 has 13 amino acids. The V and J ends lost 6 bases and 7 bases respectively, with 16 bases between them. Germline loops: CDR1 KGHSH, CDR2 LQKENI.

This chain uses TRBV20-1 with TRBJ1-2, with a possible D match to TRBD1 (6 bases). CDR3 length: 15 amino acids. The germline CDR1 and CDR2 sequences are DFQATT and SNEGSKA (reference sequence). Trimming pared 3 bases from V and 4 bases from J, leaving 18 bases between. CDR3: CSASHTLQGLYGYTF. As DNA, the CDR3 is TGCAGTGCTAGTCACACCCTACAGGGCCTCTATGGCTACACCTTC.

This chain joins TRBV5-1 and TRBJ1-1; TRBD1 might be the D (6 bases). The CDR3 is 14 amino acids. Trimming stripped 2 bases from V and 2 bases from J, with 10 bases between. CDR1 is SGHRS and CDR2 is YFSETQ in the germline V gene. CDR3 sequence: CASSFRGGNTEAFF. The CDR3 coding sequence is TGCGCCAGCAGCTTCAGGGGAGGCAACACTGAAGCTTTCTTT.

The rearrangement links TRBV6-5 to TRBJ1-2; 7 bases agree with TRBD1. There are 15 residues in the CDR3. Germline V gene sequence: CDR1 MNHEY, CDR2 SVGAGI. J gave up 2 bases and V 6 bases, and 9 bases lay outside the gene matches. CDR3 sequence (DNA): TGTGCCAGCAGCCGTAGACAGGGCCTGAACTATGGCTACACCTTC. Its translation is CASSRRQGLNYGYTF.

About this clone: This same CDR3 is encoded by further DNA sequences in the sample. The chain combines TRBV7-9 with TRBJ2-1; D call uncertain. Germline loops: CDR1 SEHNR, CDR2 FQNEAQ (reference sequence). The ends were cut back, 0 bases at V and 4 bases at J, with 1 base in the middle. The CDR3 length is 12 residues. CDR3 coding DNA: TGTGCCAGCAGCTTAGCATACAATGAGCAGTTCTTC. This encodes CASSLAYNEQFF.

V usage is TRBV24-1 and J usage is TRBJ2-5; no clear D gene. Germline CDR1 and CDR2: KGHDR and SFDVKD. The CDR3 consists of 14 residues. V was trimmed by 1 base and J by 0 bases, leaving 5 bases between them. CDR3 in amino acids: CATSDFRDQETQYF. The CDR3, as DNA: TGTGCCACCAGTGATTTTCGGGACCAAGAGACCCAGTACTTC.

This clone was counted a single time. CDR3 sequence: CASSDGGFNEQFF. The DNA for the CDR3 is TGTGCCAGCAGTGACGGAGGGTTCAATGAGCAGTTCTTC. V and J are TRBV2 and TRBJ2-1; possibly TRBD2 for D (6 bases). CDR3 length equals 13 residues. CDR1 and CDR2 (germline): SNHLY, FYNNEI. V gave up 3 bases and J gave up 6 bases, with 9 bases separating them.

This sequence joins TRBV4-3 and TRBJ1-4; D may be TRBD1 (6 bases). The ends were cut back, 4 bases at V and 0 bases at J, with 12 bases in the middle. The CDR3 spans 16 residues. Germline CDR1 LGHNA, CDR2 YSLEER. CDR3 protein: CASSRLGGPTNEKLFF. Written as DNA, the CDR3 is TGCGCCAGCAGCCGTTTAGGGGGTCCAACTAATGAAAAACTGTTTTTT.

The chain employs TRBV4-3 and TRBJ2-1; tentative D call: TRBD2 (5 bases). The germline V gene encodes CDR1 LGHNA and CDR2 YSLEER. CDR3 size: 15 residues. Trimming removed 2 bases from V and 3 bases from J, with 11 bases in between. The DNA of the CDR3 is TGCGCCAGCAGCCAATTTGCTAGCAGCTACAATGAGCAGTTCTTC. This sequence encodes CASSQFASSYNEQFF.

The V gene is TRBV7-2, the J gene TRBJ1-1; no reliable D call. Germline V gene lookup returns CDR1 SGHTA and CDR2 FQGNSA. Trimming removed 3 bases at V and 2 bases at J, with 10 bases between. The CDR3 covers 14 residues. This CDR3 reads CASSFFSGNTEAFF. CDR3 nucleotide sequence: TGTGCCAGCAGCTTTTTTTCCGGTAACACTGAAGCTTTCTTT.

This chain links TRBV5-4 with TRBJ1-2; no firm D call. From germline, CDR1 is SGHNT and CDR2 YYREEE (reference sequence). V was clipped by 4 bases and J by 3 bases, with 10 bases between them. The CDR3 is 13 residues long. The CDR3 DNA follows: TGTGCCAGCAGCCCGGCCCGGTACTATGGCTACACCTTC. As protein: CASSPARYYGYTF.

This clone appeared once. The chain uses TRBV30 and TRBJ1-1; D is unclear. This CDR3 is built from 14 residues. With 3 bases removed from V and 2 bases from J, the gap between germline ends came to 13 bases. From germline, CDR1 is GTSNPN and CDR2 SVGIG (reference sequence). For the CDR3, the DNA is TGTGCCTGGAGCGTCAGTCCTCATAACACTGAAGCTTTCTTT. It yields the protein CAWSVSPHNTEAFF.

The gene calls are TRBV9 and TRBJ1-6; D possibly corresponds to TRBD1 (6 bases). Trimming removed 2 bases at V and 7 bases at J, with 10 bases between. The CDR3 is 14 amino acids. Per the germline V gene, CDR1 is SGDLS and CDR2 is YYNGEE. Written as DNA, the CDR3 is TGTGCCAGCAGCGTCGACAGGCGAAATTCACCCCTCCACTTT. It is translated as CASSVDRRNSPLHF. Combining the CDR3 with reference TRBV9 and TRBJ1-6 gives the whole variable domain DSGVTQTPKHLITATGQRVTLRCSPRSGDLSVYWYQQSLDQGLQFLIQYYNGEERAKGNILERFSAQQFPDLHSELNLSSLELGDSALYFCASSVDRRNSPLHFGNGTRLTVT.

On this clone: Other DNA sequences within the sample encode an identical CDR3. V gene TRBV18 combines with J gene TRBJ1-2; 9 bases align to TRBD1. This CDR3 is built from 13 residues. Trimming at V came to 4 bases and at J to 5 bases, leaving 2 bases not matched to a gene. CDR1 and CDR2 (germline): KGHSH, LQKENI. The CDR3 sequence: CASSQGTGYGYTF. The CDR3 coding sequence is TGTGCCAGCTCACAGGGGACAGGGTATGGCTACACCTTC.

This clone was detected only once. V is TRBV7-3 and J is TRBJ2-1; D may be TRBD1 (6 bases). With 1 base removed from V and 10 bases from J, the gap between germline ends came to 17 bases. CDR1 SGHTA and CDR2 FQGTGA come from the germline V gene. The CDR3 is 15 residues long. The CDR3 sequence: CASSLIGQGIGEQFF. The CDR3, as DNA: TGTGCCAGCAGCTTAATCGGCCAGGGGATAGGGGAGCAGTTCTTC.

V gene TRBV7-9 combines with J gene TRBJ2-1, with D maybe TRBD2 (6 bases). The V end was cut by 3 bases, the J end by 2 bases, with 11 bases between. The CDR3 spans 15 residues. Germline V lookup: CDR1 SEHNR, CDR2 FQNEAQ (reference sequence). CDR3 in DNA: TGTGCCAGCAGCTTTCTGGACTATACCTACAATGAGCAGTTCTTC. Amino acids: CASSFLDYTYNEQFF. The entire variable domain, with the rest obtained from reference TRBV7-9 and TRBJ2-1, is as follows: DTGVSQNPRHKITKRGQNVTFRCDPISEHNRLYWYRQTLGQGPEFLTYFQNEAQLEKSRLLSDRFSAERPKGSFSTLEIQRTEQGDSAMYLCASSFLDYTYNEQFFGPGTRLTVL.

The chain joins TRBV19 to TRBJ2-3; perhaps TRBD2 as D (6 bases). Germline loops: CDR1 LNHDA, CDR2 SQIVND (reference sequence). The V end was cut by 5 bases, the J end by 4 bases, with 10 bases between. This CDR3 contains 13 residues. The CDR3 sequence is CASSEGTPDTQYF. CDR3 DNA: TGTGCCAGTAGTGAGGGGACTCCAGATACGCAGTATTTT.

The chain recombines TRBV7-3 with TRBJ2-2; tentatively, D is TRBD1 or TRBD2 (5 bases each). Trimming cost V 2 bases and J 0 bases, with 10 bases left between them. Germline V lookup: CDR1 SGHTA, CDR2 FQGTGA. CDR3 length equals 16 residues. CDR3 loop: CASSLQGTANTGELFF. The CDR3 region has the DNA TGTGCCAGCAGCTTACAAGGGACGGCGAACACCGGGGAGCTGTTTTTT.

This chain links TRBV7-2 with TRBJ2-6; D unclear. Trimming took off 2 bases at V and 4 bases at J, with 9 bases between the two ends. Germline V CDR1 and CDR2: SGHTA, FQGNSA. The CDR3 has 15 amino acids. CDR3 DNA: TGTGCCAGCAGCTTAACACCGGCCGGGGCCAACGTCCTGACTTTC. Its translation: CASSLTPAGANVLTF. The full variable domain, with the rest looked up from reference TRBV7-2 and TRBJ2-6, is GAGVSQSPSNKVTEKGKDVELRCDPISGHTALYWYRQSLGQGLEFLIYFQGNSAPDKSGLPSDRFSAERTGGSVSTLTIQRTQQEDSAVYLCASSLTPAGANVLTFGAGSRLTVL.

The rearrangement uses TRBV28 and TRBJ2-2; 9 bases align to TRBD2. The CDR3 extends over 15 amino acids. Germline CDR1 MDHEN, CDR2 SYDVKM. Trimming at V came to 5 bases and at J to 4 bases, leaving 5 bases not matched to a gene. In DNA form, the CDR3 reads TGTGCCAGCAGTCCCCCGCGGGGGGGCACCGGGGAGCTGTTTTTT. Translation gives CASSPPRGGTGELFF. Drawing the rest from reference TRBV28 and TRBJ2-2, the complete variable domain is DVKVTQSSRYLVKRTGEKVFLECVQDMDHENMFWYRQDPGLGLRLIYFSYDVKMKEKGDIPEGYSVSREKKERFSLILESASTNQTSMYLCASSPPRGGTGELFFGEGSRLTVL.

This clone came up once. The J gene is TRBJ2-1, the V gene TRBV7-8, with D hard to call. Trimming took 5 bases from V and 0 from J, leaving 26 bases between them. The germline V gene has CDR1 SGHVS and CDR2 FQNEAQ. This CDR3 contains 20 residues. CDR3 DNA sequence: TGTGCCAGCAGCCTCCTATATAGACGAAGTTATACGAGCTCCTACAATGAGCAGTTCTTC. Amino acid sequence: CASSLLYRRSYTSSYNEQFF.

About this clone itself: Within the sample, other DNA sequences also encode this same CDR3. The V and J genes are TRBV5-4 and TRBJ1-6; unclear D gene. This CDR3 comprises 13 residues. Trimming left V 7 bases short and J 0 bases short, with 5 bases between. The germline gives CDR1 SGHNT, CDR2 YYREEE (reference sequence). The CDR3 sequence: CASGSSYNSPLHF. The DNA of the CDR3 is TGTGCCAGCGGTAGCTCCTATAATTCACCCCTCCACTTT.

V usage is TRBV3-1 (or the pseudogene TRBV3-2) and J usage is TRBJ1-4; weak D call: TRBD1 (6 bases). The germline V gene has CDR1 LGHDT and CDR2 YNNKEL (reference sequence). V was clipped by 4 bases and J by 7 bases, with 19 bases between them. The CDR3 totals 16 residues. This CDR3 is CASSPLGVRGAEKLFF. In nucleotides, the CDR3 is TGTGCCAGCAGCCCGCTGGGGGTCAGGGGAGCTGAAAAACTGTTTTTT.

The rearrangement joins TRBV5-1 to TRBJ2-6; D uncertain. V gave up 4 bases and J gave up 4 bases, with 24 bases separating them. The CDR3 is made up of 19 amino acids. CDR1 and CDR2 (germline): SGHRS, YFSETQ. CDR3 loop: CASSLRTLPPFRGANVLTF. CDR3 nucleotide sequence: TGCGCCAGCAGCCTTAGGACCCTCCCTCCTTTTCGAGGGGCCAACGTCCTGACTTTC. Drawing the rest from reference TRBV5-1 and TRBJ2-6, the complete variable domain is KAGVTQTPRYLIKTRGQQVTLSCSPISGHRSVSWYQQTPGQGLQFLFEYFSETQRNKGNFPGRFSGRQFSNSRSEMNVSTLELGDSALYLCASSLRTLPPFRGANVLTFGAGSRLTVL.

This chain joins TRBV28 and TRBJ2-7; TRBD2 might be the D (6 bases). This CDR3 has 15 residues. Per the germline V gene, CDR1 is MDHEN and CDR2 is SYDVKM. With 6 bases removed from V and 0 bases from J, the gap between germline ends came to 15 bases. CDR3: CASSPASVSSYEQYF. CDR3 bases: TGTGCCAGCAGCCCGGCTAGCGTGAGCTCCTACGAGCAGTACTTC.

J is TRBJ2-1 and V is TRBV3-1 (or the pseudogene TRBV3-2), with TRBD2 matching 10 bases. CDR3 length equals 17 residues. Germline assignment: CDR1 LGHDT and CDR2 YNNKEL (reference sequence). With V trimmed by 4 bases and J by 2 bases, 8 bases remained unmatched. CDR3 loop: CASSLLIGTSAYNEQFF. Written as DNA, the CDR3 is TGTGCCAGCAGCCTTCTGATAGGGACTAGCGCCTACAATGAGCAGTTCTTC.

As DNA, the CDR3 is TGCGCCAGCAGCCAAGAGGCATCGGGGCGCAGCGCTGAAGCTTTCTTT. It specifies CASSQEASGRSAEAFF. This sequence joins TRBV4-3 and TRBJ1-1; D is possibly TRBD1 (5 bases). The CDR3 contains 16 residues. V gave up 0 bases and J gave up 6 bases, with 17 bases separating them. Germline V gene sequence: CDR1 LGHNA, CDR2 YSLEER.

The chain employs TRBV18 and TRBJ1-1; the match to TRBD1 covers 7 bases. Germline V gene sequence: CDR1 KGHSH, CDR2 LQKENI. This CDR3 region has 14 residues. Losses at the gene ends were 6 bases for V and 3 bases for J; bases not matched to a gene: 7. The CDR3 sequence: CASSPKGAYTEAFF. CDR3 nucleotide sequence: TGTGCCAGCTCCCCTAAGGGGGCTTACACTGAAGCTTTCTTT.

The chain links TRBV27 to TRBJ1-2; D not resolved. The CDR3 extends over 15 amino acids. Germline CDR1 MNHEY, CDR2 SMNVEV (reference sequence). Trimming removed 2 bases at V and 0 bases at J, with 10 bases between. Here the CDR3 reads CASSLTPLTNYGYTF. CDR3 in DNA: TGTGCCAGCAGTTTAACTCCCTTGACTAACTATGGCTACACCTTC.

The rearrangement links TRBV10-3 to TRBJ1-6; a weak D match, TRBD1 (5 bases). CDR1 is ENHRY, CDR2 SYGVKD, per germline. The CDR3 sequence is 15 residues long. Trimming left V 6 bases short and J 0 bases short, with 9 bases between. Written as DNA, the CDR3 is TGTGCCATCAGCCGGGGGAGCTCCTATAATTCACCCCTCCACTTT. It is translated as CAISRGSSYNSPLHF.

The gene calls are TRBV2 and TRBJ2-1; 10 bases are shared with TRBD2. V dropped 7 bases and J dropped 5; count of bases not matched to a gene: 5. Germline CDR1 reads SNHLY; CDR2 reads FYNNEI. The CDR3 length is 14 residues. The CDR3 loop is CASTLAGADNEQFF. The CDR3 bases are TGTGCCAGCACCCTAGCGGGGGCGGACAATGAGCAGTTCTTC.